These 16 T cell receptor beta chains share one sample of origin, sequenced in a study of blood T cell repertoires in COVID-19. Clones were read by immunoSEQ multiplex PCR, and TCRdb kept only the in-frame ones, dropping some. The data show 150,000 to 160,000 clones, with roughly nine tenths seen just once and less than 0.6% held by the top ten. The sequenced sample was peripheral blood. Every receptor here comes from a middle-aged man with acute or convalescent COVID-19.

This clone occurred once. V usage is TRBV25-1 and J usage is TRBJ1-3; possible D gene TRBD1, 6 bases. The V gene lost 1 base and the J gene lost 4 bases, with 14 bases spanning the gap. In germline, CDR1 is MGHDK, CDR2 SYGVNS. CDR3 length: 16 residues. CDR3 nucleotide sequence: TGTGCCAGCAGTGAATCTAGGGGGTCGGGAGGAAACACCATATATTTT. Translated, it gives CASSESRGSGGNTIYF.

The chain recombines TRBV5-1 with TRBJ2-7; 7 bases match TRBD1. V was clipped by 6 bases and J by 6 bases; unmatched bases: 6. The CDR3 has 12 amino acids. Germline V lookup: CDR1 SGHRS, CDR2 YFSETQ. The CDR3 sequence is CASTFRDSEQYV. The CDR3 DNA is TGCGCCAGCACCTTTCGGGACAGCGAGCAGTACGTC.

The CDR3 DNA is TGCGCCAGCAAGAGCCGAGAAAACCCCTCTGGGGCCAACGTCCTGACTTTC. It yields the protein CASKSRENPSGANVLTF. The chain carries TRBV5-1 and TRBJ2-6; no definite D call. Germline V gene data show CDR1 as SGHRS and CDR2 as YFSETQ. This CDR3 has 17 residues. With 6 bases removed from V and 0 bases from J, the gap between germline ends came to 16 bases.

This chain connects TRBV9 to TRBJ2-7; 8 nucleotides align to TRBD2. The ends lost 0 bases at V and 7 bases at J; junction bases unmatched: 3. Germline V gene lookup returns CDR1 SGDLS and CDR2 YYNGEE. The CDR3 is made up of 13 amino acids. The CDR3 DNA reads TGTGCCAGCAGCGTAGCCCCGGGGGGGGAGCAGTACTTC. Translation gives CASSVAPGGEQYF.

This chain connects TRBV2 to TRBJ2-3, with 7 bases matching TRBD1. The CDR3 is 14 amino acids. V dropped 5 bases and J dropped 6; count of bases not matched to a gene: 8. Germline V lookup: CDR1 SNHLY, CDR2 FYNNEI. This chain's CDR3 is CASSKGNRGDTQYF. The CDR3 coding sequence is TGTGCCAGCAGTAAGGGGAACAGGGGTGATACGCAGTATTTT.

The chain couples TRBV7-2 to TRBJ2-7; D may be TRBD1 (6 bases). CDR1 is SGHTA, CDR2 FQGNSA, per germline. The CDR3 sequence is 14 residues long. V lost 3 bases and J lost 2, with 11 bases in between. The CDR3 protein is CASSFSGQPYEQYF. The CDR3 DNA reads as TGTGCCAGCAGCTTTAGTGGACAGCCCTACGAGCAGTACTTC.

The CDR3 sequence is CASSPRSGSSTDTQYF. DNA for the CDR3: TGTGCCAGCAGCCCCAGGTCAGGCTCTAGCACAGATACGCAGTATTTT. The chain links TRBV7-6 to TRBJ2-3; D unresolved. CDR1 and CDR2 (germline): SGHVS, FNYEAQ. This CDR3 contains 16 residues. Deletions cut 5 bases from V and 0 bases from J, with 15 bases between.

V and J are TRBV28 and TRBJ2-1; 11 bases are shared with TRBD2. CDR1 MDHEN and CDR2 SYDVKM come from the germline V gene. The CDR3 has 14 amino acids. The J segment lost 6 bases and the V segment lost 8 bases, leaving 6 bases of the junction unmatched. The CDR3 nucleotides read TGTGCCAGCGGCACTAGCGGGGGCCCCAATGAGCAGTTCTTC. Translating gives CASGTSGGPNEQFF.

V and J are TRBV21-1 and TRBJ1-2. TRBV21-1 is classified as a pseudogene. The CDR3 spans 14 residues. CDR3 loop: CASSPGGVAYGYTF. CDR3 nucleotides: TGTGCCAGCAGTCCAGGAGGGGTCGCCTATGGCTACACCTTC.

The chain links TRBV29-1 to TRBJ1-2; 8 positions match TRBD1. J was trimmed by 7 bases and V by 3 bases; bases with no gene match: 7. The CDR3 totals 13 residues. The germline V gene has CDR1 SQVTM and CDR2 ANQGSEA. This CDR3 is CSVELVQGGGYTF. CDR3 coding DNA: TGCAGCGTTGAGTTAGTACAGGGGGGTGGCTACACCTTC.

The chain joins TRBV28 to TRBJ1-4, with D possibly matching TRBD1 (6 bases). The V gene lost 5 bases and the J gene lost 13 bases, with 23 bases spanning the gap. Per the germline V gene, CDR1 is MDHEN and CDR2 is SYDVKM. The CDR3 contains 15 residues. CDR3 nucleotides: TGTGCCAGCAGTCGGCCCGGGACACAAGTCGTTGTACTGTTTTTT. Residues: CASSRPGTQVVVLFF.

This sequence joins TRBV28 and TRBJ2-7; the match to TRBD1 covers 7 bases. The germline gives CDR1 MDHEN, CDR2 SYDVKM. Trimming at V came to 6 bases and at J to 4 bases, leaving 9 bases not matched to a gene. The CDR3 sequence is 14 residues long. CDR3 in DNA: TGTGCCAGCAGCGTCGGGACAGACCTTTACGAGCAGTACTTC. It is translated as CASSVGTDLYEQYF.

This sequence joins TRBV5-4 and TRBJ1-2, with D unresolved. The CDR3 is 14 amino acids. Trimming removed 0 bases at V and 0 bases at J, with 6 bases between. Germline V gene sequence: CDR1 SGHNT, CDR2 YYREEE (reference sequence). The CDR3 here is CASSLGPTNYGYTF. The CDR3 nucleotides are TGTGCCAGCAGCTTGGGGCCCACTAACTATGGCTACACCTTC. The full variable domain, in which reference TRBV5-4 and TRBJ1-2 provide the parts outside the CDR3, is ETGVTQSPTHLIKTRGQQVTLRCSSQSGHNTVSWYQQALGQGPQFIFQYYREEENGRGNFPPRFSGLQFPNYSSELNVNALELDDSALYLCASSLGPTNYGYTFGSGTRLTVV.

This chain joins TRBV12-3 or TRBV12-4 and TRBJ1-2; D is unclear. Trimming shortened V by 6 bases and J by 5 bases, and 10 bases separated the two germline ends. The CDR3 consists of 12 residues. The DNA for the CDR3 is TGTGCCAGCAGCGCTCGGGATTATGGCTACACCTTC. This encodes CASSARDYGYTF.

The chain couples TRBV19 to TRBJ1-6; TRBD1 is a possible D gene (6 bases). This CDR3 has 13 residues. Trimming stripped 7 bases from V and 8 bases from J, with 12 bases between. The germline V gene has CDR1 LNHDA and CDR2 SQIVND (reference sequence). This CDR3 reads CASKQGLDSPLHF. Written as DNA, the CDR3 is TGTGCCAGTAAGCAGGGGCTCGATTCACCCCTCCACTTT.

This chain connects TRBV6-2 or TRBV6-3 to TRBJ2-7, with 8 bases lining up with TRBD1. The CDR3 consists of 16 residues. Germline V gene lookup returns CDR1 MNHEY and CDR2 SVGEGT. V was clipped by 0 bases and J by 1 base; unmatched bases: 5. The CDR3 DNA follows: TGTGCCAGCAGTTACTCGACCGGACAGGGTTCCTACGAGCAGTACTTC. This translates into CASSYSTGQGSYEQYF.